This T cell receptor beta chain was captured in a study of metastatic and nonmetastatic thyroid tumors. Study at large: Repertoires were compared across blood and tumor or nodule tissue from malignant and benign thyroid patients.

The CDR3 has 13 residues. V lost 11 bases to trimming and J lost 2 bases; unmatched junction nucleotides: 8. Germline-derived CDR1 and CDR2 are KGHSH and LQKENI. This clone was seen repeatedly, ten times or more. No treatment had been given to any patient before thyroid surgery. The authors' processing: Construction of a distant-metastasis classifier for papillary thyroid cancer relied on CDR3 differences across clinicopathological groups. TCRdb reanalyzed the PCR reads with MiXCR. In this record, the V and J calls reflect TCRdb's handling and not the investigators' own analysis. The sample includes about 30,000 clones, roughly 4% seen only once; the top ten take roughly 21%.

The genes are TRBV18 and TRBJ2-5; TRBD2 aligns across 7 bases. The sequence was obtained from a female donor with papillary thyroid cancer or a benign thyroid nodule (not recorded which). Some clones in this sample may be carry-over from other donors' samples. The sequenced sample consisted of blood. The CDR3 region has the DNA TGTGCCGCGTGCGGGAGTCAACAAGAGACCCAGTACTTC. This encodes CAACGSQQETQYF.